This TCR beta chain appears in the sequencing data of a study of cytomegalovirus exposure and HLA in healthy donors. Across the whole study: Earlier work reported 117 million unique TCR beta sequences from about 200 million T cells.

Primers: 60 Vbeta forward and 13 Jbeta reverse. The repertoire was sequenced with immunoSEQ multiplex PCR; TCRdb's copy has only in-frame clones and lacks some. Among 110,000 or so clones, less than 85% were seen once, and the ten largest hold about 16%. At collection, donors were nominally healthy, but unrecorded immune exposures were probable. This clone showed up just a few times. Germline-derived CDR1 and CDR2 are SGHRS and YFSETQ. CDR3 length equals 16 residues. Losses at the gene ends were 4 bases for V and 0 bases for J; bases not matched to a gene: 6. The V gene is TRBV5-1, the J gene TRBJ2-2, with 7 bases lining up with TRBD1. The sequenced sample consisted of PBMCs. This clonotype originated in a man aged 45-65 years in good health and CMV-seropositive. The CDR3 region is CASSPRTGSNTGELFF. The CDR3 DNA reads TGCGCCAGCAGCCCGAGGACAGGATCGAACACCGGGGAGCTGTTTTTT.